This T cell receptor (beta chain) is drawn from a study of control samples from healthy donors and cancer patients. V lost 3 bases to trimming and J lost 5 bases, with 16 bases between them. Germline V gene lookup returns CDR1 DFQATT and CDR2 SNEGSKA (reference sequence). The CDR3 is 14 residues long. Sequencing used immunoSEQ multiplex PCR; TCRdb keeps in-frame clones, though not all of them. The sample has around 150,000 clones, roughly 95% seen once. The specimen was blood. The genes are TRBV20-1 and TRBJ2-5; D is tentatively TRBD1 or TRBD2 (6 bases each). The source is a woman younger than 45 in good health. This chain's CDR3 is CSASSRGRRETQYF. CDR3 bases: TGCAGTGCTAGTAGTCGGGGGCGGCGGGAGACCCAGTACTTC.